The source of this T cell receptor (beta chain) is a study of blood T cell repertoires in COVID-19. Overall study: Donors in the United States, Italy and Spain gave samples during acute or convalescent COVID-19. Sample material is recorded as cDNA or gDNA derived from T cells, B-cell-depleted T cells, or PBMCs.

Per the original methods: Reference gene primer amplification yielded estimated nucleated cell counts. The assay was immunoSEQ multiplex PCR, and TCRdb's table has in-frame clones only and misses some. V and J calls plus clone size are reproduced from that table; the DNA served to infer D and trimming. The sample includes 150,000 to 200,000 clones, 65% to 90% seen only once; the top ten take 7% to 10%. CDR1 and CDR2 from the germline V gene are LNHDA and SQIVND (reference sequence). The CDR3 covers 15 residues. Trimming at V came to 5 bases and at J to 3 bases, leaving 6 bases not matched to a gene. The origin of this receptor is a man aged 45-60 years with active or convalescent COVID-19. The chain uses TRBV19 and TRBJ1-4; 7 bases match TRBD1. Material for sequencing was peripheral blood. As DNA, the CDR3 is TGTGCCAGTAGTCCATCAGGGGGGTCTAATGAAAAACTGTTTTTT. Amino acid sequence: CASSPSGGSNEKLFF.